This T cell receptor beta chain stems from a study of control samples from healthy donors and cancer patients. Sequencing used immunoSEQ multiplex PCR; TCRdb keeps in-frame clones, though not all of them. Among 60,000 to 75,000 clones listed, roughly 87% were seen once. The CDR3 has 13 amino acids. V was clipped by 2 bases and J by 6 bases, with 8 bases between them. Germline CDR1 reads SGHRS; CDR2 reads YFSETQ. The genes are TRBV5-1 and TRBJ2-2; D is unresolved. The receptor was isolated from a man aged 60-69 years with colorectal cancer. Sequencing input: PBMCs. The CDR3: CASSFPGPGELFF. CDR3 DNA: TGCGCCAGCAGCTTTCCCGGTCCCGGGGAGCTGTTTTTT.